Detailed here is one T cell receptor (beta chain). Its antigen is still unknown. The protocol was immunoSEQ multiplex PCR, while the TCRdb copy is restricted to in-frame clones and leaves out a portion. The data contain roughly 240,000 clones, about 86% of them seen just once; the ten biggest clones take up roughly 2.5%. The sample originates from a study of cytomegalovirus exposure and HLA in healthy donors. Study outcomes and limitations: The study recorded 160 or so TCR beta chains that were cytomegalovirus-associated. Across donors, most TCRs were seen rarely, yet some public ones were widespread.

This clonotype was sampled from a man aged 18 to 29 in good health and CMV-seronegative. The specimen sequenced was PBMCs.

The CDR3 DNA reads TGTGCCAGCAGCCGCACTAGCGGACAACAAGAGACCCAGTACTTC. It codes for CASSRTSGQQETQYF. This chain connects TRBV4-2 to TRBJ2-5; the match to TRBD2 covers 8 bases. The CDR3 is made up of 15 amino acids. The V gene's germline CDR1 is LGHNA and CDR2 YNFKEQ. The trim removed 4 bases at V and 2 bases at J, leaving 6 bases unmatched.